The rows below give T cell receptor beta chains drawn from one sample of a study of cytomegalovirus exposure and HLA in healthy donors. Assay: immunoSEQ multiplex PCR; the TCRdb copy retains only in-frame clones and omits some. The data contain about 92,000 clones, around 80% of them singletons. Input material: PBMCs. These receptors came from a man aged 18 to 29 in good health and CMV-seronegative. Both conserved end residues are part of each CDR3. Fields, in order: V gene, clone size, J gene, D gene, CDR3 protein, CDR3 DNA. D genes are given only for firm matches. Size values are once, few and many counts, or a class for expanded clones, and some rows have none.

>TRBV23-1|.|TRBJ2-5|TRBD1
CASSPAGTGVQETQYF
TGCGCCAGCAGTCCAGCAGGGACAGGGGTTCAAGAGACCCAGTACTTC
>TRBV9|.|TRBJ1-3|.
CASSAGIINGNTIYF
TGTGCCAGCAGCGCCGGGATTATTAATGGAAACACCATATATTTT
>TRBV9|.|TRBJ2-5|TRBD2
CASSTSGGARETQYF
TGTGCCAGCAGCACTAGCGGGGGGGCCCGGGAGACCCAGTACTTC
>TRBV7-9|.|TRBJ2-7|.
CASSASGTAMREQYF
TGTGCCAGCAGCGCTTCCGGGACTGCGATGAGGGAGCAGTACTTC
>TRBV2|.|TRBJ2-5|TRBD2
CASSVAGGRETQYF
TGTGCCAGCAGTGTGGCGGGGGGGCGAGAGACCCAGTACTTC
>TRBV19|.|TRBJ2-2|TRBD1
CASSSDRGFSNTGELFF
TGTGCCAGTAGTTCGGACAGGGGATTTTCGAACACCGGGGAGCTGTTTTTT
>TRBV2|.|TRBJ2-4|.
CASAGRDTLAKNIQYF
TGTGCCAGCGCCGGTCGGGACACCTTAGCCAAAAACATTCAGTACTTC
>TRBV2|.|TRBJ2-1|.
CASNRDHYNEQFF
TGTGCCAGCAACAGGGACCATTACAATGAGCAGTTCTTC
>TRBV19|.|TRBJ1-1|TRBD1
CASSGRQGGTEAFF
TGTGCCAGTAGTGGGAGACAGGGAGGCACTGAAGCTTTCTTT
>TRBV19|once|TRBJ1-2|TRBD1
CASSGTATNYGYTF
TGTGCCAGTAGTGGGACAGCGACTAACTATGGCTACACCTTC
>TRBV18|.|TRBJ2-7|TRBD1
CASSRSSDRASDEQYF
TGTGCCAGCTCACGTTCATCGGACAGGGCCTCGGATGAGCAGTACTTC
>TRBV5-5|.|TRBJ1-2|TRBD1
CASSHGVIGGGAYGYTF
TGTGCCAGCAGCCACGGGGTGATCGGAGGGGGCGCTTATGGCTACACCTTC
>TRBV6-5|.|TRBJ2-7|.
CVSRRGAYEQYF
TGTGTTTCCCGGAGGGGAGCCTACGAGCAGTACTTC
>TRBV18|.|TRBJ1-1|.
CASSPSSTEAFF
TGTGCCAGCTCACCTTCTTCTACTGAAGCTTTCTTT
>TRBV4-2|.|TRBJ2-3|TRBD2
CASSQEGRGSTDTQYF
TGTGCCAGCAGCCAAGAAGGGCGGGGGAGCACAGATACGCAGTATTTT
>TRBV11-2|.|TRBJ2-7|TRBD1
CASSLDKWLGGQGHYEQYF
TGTGCCAGCAGCTTAGATAAGTGGCTGGGAGGACAGGGTCACTACGAGCAGTACTTC
>TRBV9|.|TRBJ2-6|TRBD1
CASSPRGPGANVLTF
TGTGCCAGCAGCCCCAGGGGGCCTGGGGCCAACGTCCTGACTTTC
>TRBV6-1|.|TRBJ1-4|.
CASSETFGGNEKLFF
TGTGCCAGCAGTGAAACCTTCGGGGGAAATGAAAAACTGTTTTTT
>TRBV6-5|.|TRBJ1-5|.
CASSPTGGNQPQHF
TGTGCCAGCAGTCCCACGGGGGGCAATCAGCCCCAGCATTTT
>TRBV29-1|.|TRBJ1-2|.
CSVDNPGNYGYTF
TGCAGCGTTGATAACCCAGGGAACTATGGCTACACCTTC
>TRBV30|.|TRBJ1-5|.
CAWSVRGINQPQHF
TGTGCCTGGAGTGTACGGGGAATCAATCAGCCCCAGCATTTT
>TRBV7-6|once|TRBJ1-4|TRBD1
CASSLAPTGIEEKLFF
TGTGCCAGCAGCCTAGCCCCGACAGGGATAGAAGAAAAACTGTTTTTT
>TRBV7-6|.|TRBJ1-6|TRBD1
CASSPTGGYNSPLHF
TGTGCCAGCAGCCCAACAGGGGGTTATAATTCACCCCTCCACTTT
>TRBV7-6|.|TRBJ1-6|.
CASSLPGDSPLHF
TGTGCCAGCAGCCTACCGGGGGATTCACCCCTCCACTTT
>TRBV7-2|.|TRBJ2-5|.
CASSTSGWAETQYF
TGTGCCAGCAGTACCTCGGGGTGGGCAGAGACCCAGTACTTC
>TRBV10-3|few|TRBJ1-2|.
CAIRTGQPNYGYTF
TGTGCCATCAGAACCGGACAGCCTAACTATGGCTACACCTTC
>TRBV5-1|.|TRBJ2-4|.
CASSLDPGAKNIQYF
TGCGCCAGCAGCTTGGACCCCGGGGCCAAAAACATTCAGTACTTC
>TRBV11-2|.|TRBJ2-3|.
CASSPDPWTGLTDTQYF
TGTGCCAGCAGCCCTGACCCGTGGACGGGGTTGACAGATACGCAGTATTTT
>TRBV2|.|TRBJ1-4|.
CASDTGLSNEKLFF
TGTGCCAGCGATACAGGGCTGAGTAATGAAAAACTGTTTTTT
>TRBV14|.|TRBJ2-7|.
CASRTVYGEQYF
TGTGCCAGCCGGACTGTTTACGGCGAGCAGTACTTC
>TRBV6-1|.|TRBJ2-2|.
CASSRTPGELFF
TGTGCCAGCAGTCGAACTCCCGGGGAGCTGTTTTTT
>TRBV9|.|TRBJ2-5|.
CASSVERGQGPETQYF
TGTGCCAGCAGCGTAGAACGGGGACAAGGTCCAGAGACCCAGTACTTC
>TRBV18|.|TRBJ2-7|.
CASSPPLQDEQYF
TGTGCCAGCTCACCACCGTTACAGGACGAGCAGTACTTC
>TRBV18|once|TRBJ1-1|TRBD1
CASSRDRDPEAFF
TGTGCCAGCTCCCGGGACAGGGACCCTGAAGCTTTCTTT
>TRBV4-2|.|TRBJ1-2|.
CASRNRPGGYGYTF
TGTGCCAGCAGGAACAGGCCGGGTGGCTATGGCTACACCTTC
>TRBV7-9|.|TRBJ2-3|.
CSSSFQGTPTDTQYF
TGTTCCAGCAGCTTTCAGGGCACACCCACAGATACGCAGTATTTT
>TRBV4-1|.|TRBJ1-4|TRBD1
CASSPIPGQAYEKLFF
TGCGCCAGCAGTCCTATTCCGGGACAGGCCTATGAAAAACTGTTTTTT
>TRBV6-5|.|TRBJ2-2|.
CASRLTGTNTGELFF
TGTGCCAGCCGACTAACGGGGACGAACACCGGGGAGCTGTTTTTT
>TRBV19|.|TRBJ1-5|.
CASRTDNQPQHF
TGTGCCAGTAGGACAGACAATCAGCCCCAGCATTTT
>TRBV5-1|.|TRBJ2-3|TRBD2
CASRSGGAGDTQYF
TGCGCCAGCAGAAGCGGGGGAGCTGGAGATACGCAGTATTTT
>TRBV27|.|TRBJ2-7|TRBD2
CASSLRLAGDYEQYF
TGTGCCAGCAGTTTACGCCTAGCGGGGGACTACGAGCAGTACTTC
>TRBV11-2|.|TRBJ1-5|.
CASSPDSNQLQHF
TGTGCCAGCAGCCCAGACAGTAATCAGCTCCAGCATTTT
>TRBV2|.|TRBJ2-1|.
CASSDGGSYNEQFF
TGTGCCAGCAGTGACGGGGGTTCTTACAATGAGCAGTTCTTC
>TRBV27|.|TRBJ1-6|TRBD1
CASSEKGAGGWAPLHF
TGTGCCAGCAGTGAGAAAGGGGCAGGGGGCTGGGCACCCCTCCACTTT
>TRBV2|.|TRBJ1-1|.
CASSPGIMAFF
TGTGCCAGCAGTCCAGGGATAATGGCTTTCTTT
>TRBV9|few|TRBJ2-7|.
CASSVEGATRGNYEQYF
TGTGCCAGCAGCGTAGAAGGGGCGACTAGGGGAAATTACGAGCAGTACTTC
>TRBV4-1|.|TRBJ1-2|TRBD1
CASSHPPGQESHNYGYTF
TGCGCCAGCAGCCACCCTCCGGGACAGGAGTCTCATAACTATGGCTACACCTTC
>TRBV6-5|few|TRBJ2-7|.
CASSVYGTYEQYF
TGTGCCAGCAGTGTCTACGGGACCTACGAGCAGTACTTC
>TRBV19|.|TRBJ2-7|TRBD1
CASSTTGGFHEQYF
TGTGCCAGTAGTACGACAGGGGGCTTCCACGAGCAGTACTTC
>TRBV12-5|once|TRBJ2-1|.
CASGFKNAGSSYNEQFF
TGTGCTAGTGGTTTTAAAAATGCGGGGAGCTCCTACAATGAGCAGTTCTTC
>TRBV5-4|.|TRBJ1-1|.
CASRTLLPGNTEAFF
TGTGCCAGCAGAACTCTTTTACCGGGGAACACTGAAGCTTTCTTT
>TRBV19|.|TRBJ2-1|.
CASSIGQETSPFF
TGTGCCAGTAGTATCGGTCAAGAAACGTCGCCGTTCTTC
>TRBV19|.|TRBJ2-5|TRBD2
CASSSGGRETQYF
TGTGCCAGTAGTTCGGGGGGACGAGAGACCCAGTACTTC
>TRBV2|.|TRBJ1-1|TRBD1
CASCRDSPNTEAFF
TGTGCCAGCTGCCGGGACAGCCCGAACACTGAAGCTTTCTTT
>TRBV5-6|.|TRBJ1-4|.
CASSFLGGATNEKLFF
TGTGCCAGCAGCTTTCTTGGGGGGGCAACTAATGAAAAACTGTTTTTT
>TRBV19|.|TRBJ2-2|.
CASSSFTDTGELFF
TGTGCCAGTAGTTCTTTCACGGACACCGGGGAGCTGTTTTTT
>TRBV5-5|.|TRBJ1-3|TRBD1
CASSGGQGIGNTIYF
TGTGCCAGCAGCGGGGGACAGGGGATAGGAAACACCATATATTTT